The 13 T cell receptor beta chains below were found in one sample sequenced in a study of T cells in Graves' hyperthyroidism and ophthalmopathy. It was RNA transcripts that yielded the amplified TCR beta CDR3 regions. The HTBI primer set was used in a first-round RT-PCR of the TCR CDR3. TCRdb passed the multiplex PCR reads through MiXCR, listing each CDR3 protein once. The profile covers hundreds of thousands of distinct CDR3 sequences, with roughly 45% appearing a single time and less than 8.5% taken by the ten largest. Sequencing used peripheral blood or thyroid tissue (not recorded which). All receptors come from an adult man with Graves' disease, either hyperthyroidism or ophthalmopathy (not recorded which).

The genes are TRBV5-5 and TRBJ1-1, with 7 positions matching TRBD1. Losses at the gene ends were 9 bases for V and 6 bases for J; bases not matched to a gene: 8. CDR1 and CDR2 (germline): SGHKS, YYEKEE (reference sequence). This CDR3 has 12 residues. This CDR3 reads CATSGGQPEAFF. DNA of the CDR3: TGTGCCACCTCAGGGGGACAGCCTGAAGCTTTCTTT.

This clonotype was counted only a few times. The chain uses TRBV7-8 and TRBJ2-5, with 15 bases fitting TRBD2. V was pared by 5 bases and J by 5 bases, with 9 bases of the junction left unmatched. The CDR3 sequence is 17 residues long. Per the germline V gene, CDR1 is SGHVS and CDR2 is FQNEAQ. The DNA for the CDR3 is TGTGCCAGCAGCCCCCGGACTAGCGGGGGGGCCGGGGAGACCCAGTACTTC. Translation gives CASSPRTSGGAGETQYF.

This clonotype was picked up a small number of times. The V call is TRBV7-9, the J call TRBJ1-4; 8 positions agree with TRBD1. The CDR3 loop spans 17 amino acids. The germline V gene encodes CDR1 SEHNR and CDR2 FQNEAQ (reference sequence). Germline trimming cut 5 bases from V and 2 bases from J; bases unmatched to any gene: 10. The CDR3 loop is CASSTTNRGVTNEKLFF. In DNA form, the CDR3 reads TGTGCCAGCAGCACCACGAACAGGGGGGTCACTAATGAAAAACTGTTTTTT.

The rearrangement links TRBV29-1 to TRBJ2-7; 9 bases fit TRBD2. CDR1 is SQVTM and CDR2 is ANQGSEA in the germline V gene. This CDR3 is 13 amino acids long. The CDR3 DNA is TGCAGTCCCGGACTAGCGAACTCCTACGAGCAGTACTTC. This codes for CSPGLANSYEQYF.

The rearrangement uses TRBV7-2 and TRBJ1-1, with D possibly being TRBD1 (6 bases). V was clipped by 8 bases and J by 0 bases, with 25 bases between them. CDR1 and CDR2 (germline): SGHTA, FQGNSA. The CDR3 is 18 amino acids. Written as DNA, the CDR3 is TGTGCCAGCCGGGACGGGGGCAGCTCGATATACATGAACACTGAAGCTTTCTTT. Translated, it gives CASRDGGSSIYMNTEAFF.

The chain employs TRBV13 and TRBJ1-2, with no clear D. V dropped 5 bases and J dropped 3 bases, with 10 bases sitting between them. The CDR3 is 13 amino acids. Germline loops: CDR1 PRHDT, CDR2 FYEKMQ (reference sequence). The CDR3, as DNA: TGTGCCAGCAGCCAGCCCTTGGACTATGGCTACACCTTC. Translated: CASSQPLDYGYTF.

The rearrangement joins TRBV7-9 to TRBJ2-5; 11 bases fit TRBD1. This CDR3 is built from 15 residues. With V trimmed by 5 bases and J by 5 bases, 7 bases remained unmatched. The germline V gene has CDR1 SEHNR and CDR2 FQNEAQ (reference sequence). The CDR3 DNA is TGTGCCAGCAGCCAAGGACAGGGGGCTGCGGAGACCCAGTACTTC. As protein: CASSQGQGAAETQYF.

This clonotype was recorded many times. A read error may produce the germline difference seen at one junction end. The CDR3 bases are TGCAGCGTCGAAGGGGACAGGGGACGGATGAACACTGAAGCTTTCTTT. This codes for CSVEGDRGRMNTEAFF. The V gene is TRBV29-1, the J gene TRBJ1-1; 10 nucleotides align to TRBD1. The V gene's germline CDR1 is SQVTM and CDR2 ANQGSEA. The CDR3 is 16 amino acids.

V and J are TRBV7-8 and TRBJ2-7, with unresolved D. The V gene lost 6 bases and the J gene lost 12 bases, with 21 bases spanning the gap. This CDR3 comprises 13 residues. Looked up from germline, CDR1 is SGHVS and CDR2 is FQNEAQ. CDR3 nucleotide sequence: TGTGCCAGCAGAGACATATCGGCAGAATTGGGGTACTTC. Translating it yields CASRDISAELGYF.

The J gene is TRBJ2-5, the V gene TRBV29-1, with 9 bases that match TRBD2. Germline CDR1 and CDR2: SQVTM and ANQGSEA. This CDR3 contains 14 residues. J lost 5 bases, V lost 4 bases, and 8 bases had no gene match. CDR3 nucleotide sequence: TGCAGCGTTGGAAATTTAGGGACTAGCGAGACCCAGTACTTC. Protein: CSVGNLGTSETQYF.

This clonotype was counted a single time. The CDR3 loop is CSAGTGTGVYTIYF. CDR3 DNA: TGCAGCGCCGGAACAGGGACAGGGGTTTACACCATATATTTT. The chain carries TRBV29-1 and TRBJ1-3; 10 bases are shared with TRBD1. After removal of 7 bases from V and 8 bases from J, the junction contained 11 bases not matched to a gene. Germline V lookup: CDR1 SQVTM, CDR2 ANQGSEA. The CDR3 spans 14 residues.

The chain is built from TRBV2 and TRBJ1-1; 7 nucleotides line up with TRBD1. Germline V gene sequence: CDR1 SNHLY, CDR2 FYNNEI. CDR3 length: 16 residues. V trimming: 6 bases; J trimming: 1 base; junction bases outside the gene matches: 11. Here the CDR3 reads CASREAARGRNTEAFF. The CDR3 DNA reads TGTGCCAGCAGGGAGGCGGCCAGGGGGAGGAACACTGAAGCTTTCTTT. The full variable domain, its missing parts supplied by reference TRBV2 and TRBJ1-1, is EPEVTQTPSHQVTQMGQEVILRCVPISNHLYFYWYRQILGQKVEFLVSFYNNEISEKSEIFDDQFSVERPDGSNFTLKIRSTKLEDSAMYFCASREAARGRNTEAFFGQGTRLTVV.

Note on this clonotype: Just one base apart from a much larger clone, this may be a read error. V usage is TRBV24-1 and J usage is TRBJ2-5; weak D call: TRBD2 (6 bases). Germline CDR1 reads KGHDR; CDR2 reads SFDVKD. V was clipped by 7 bases and J by 3 bases, with 14 bases between them. The CDR3 runs 14 residues. In nucleotides, the CDR3 is TGTGCCACCAGCGGGGCGCCGGGGGAAGAGACCCAGTACTTC. Translation: CATSGAPGEETQYF.